Listed below are T cell receptor beta chains from one sample, sequenced in a study of shared clonotypes between healthy human individuals. Clones were read by immunoSEQ multiplex PCR, and TCRdb kept only the in-frame ones, dropping some. Of 1.5 million to 2.5 million clones listed, about 94% are singletons. The sample was naive CD8+ T cells sorted from blood. The source is a man younger than 35 in good health. Each CDR3 is given with its conserved first and last residue. Fields, in order: V gene, D gene, J gene, CDR3 protein, CDR3 DNA. The D gene is left open where the match is weak.

TRBV9	NA	TRBJ2-7	CASSVGPADFPYEQYF	TGTGCCAGCAGCGTAGGGCCAGCGGACTTCCCCTACGAGCAGTACTTC
TRBV28	TRBD1	TRBJ2-7	CASSWTGSEQYF	TGTGCCAGCAGCTGGACAGGGTCCGAGCAGTACTTC
TRBV12-5	TRBD2	TRBJ2-7	CASGLAVSGVTYEQYF	TGTGCTAGTGGTTTGGCCGTAAGCGGGGTCACCTACGAGCAGTACTTC
TRBV5-6	NA	TRBJ2-7	CASSFGTGSYEQYF	TGTGCCAGCAGCTTCGGGACGGGATCCTACGAGCAGTACTTC
TRBV9	TRBD1	TRBJ2-2	CASSPIGGDGGELFF	TGTGCCAGCAGCCCCATAGGGGGCGACGGCGGGGAGCTGTTTTTT
TRBV2	NA	TRBJ1-4	CASSEGFRLGEKLFF	TGTGCCAGCAGTGAAGGGTTCAGATTGGGCGAAAAACTGTTTTTT
TRBV5-6	NA	TRBJ2-3	CASSPGVSDTQYF	TGTGCCAGCAGCCCGGGGGTGTCAGATACGCAGTATTTT
TRBV6-4	NA	TRBJ1-1	CASSDSAGNTEAFF	TGTGCCAGCAGTGACTCTGCGGGGAACACTGAAGCTTTCTTT
TRBV15	NA	TRBJ1-6	CATSPIQGSNSPLHF	TGTGCCACCAGCCCAATCCAGGGTTCTAATTCACCCCTCCACTTT
TRBV4-3	NA	TRBJ1-4	CASSQDPAGTDEKLFF	TGCGCCAGCAGCCAAGATCCGGCAGGGACGGACGAAAAACTGTTTTTT
TRBV27	TRBD1	TRBJ2-7	CASSLESRDRGLRLYEQYF	TGTGCCAGCAGTTTAGAGTCCCGGGACAGGGGACTGCGGCTCTACGAGCAGTACTTC